This T cell receptor beta chain was identified in a study of blood T cell repertoires in COVID-19. Study context: Italy, Spain and the United States were the sources of the convalescent and acute COVID-19 samples. From T cells, B-cell-depleted T cells, or PBMCs came the material, which was cDNA or gDNA.

In the source study's methods: For nucleated cells, counts were estimated from reference gene primer amplification. Profiling relied on immunoSEQ multiplex PCR, and the TCRdb table lists in-frame clones only, not all of them. Clone size and V and J calls were adopted from that table, with D and trimming inferred from the DNA. This sample yields 380,000 or so clones, of which around 90% are seen a single time; roughly 1.2% belongs to the top ten. CDR3 length: 14 amino acids. Trimming removed 4 bases from V and 4 bases from J; junction bases left unmatched: 5. Germline V gives CDR1 MNHEY, CDR2 SMNVEV (reference sequence).

The V gene is TRBV27, the J gene TRBJ2-5, with 8 bases lining up with TRBD1. Sequencing used peripheral blood. The source is a man aged 35 to 55 with acute or convalescent COVID-19. CDR3 DNA sequence: TGTGCCAGCAGTTCTATGACAGGGGTAGAGACCCAGTACTTC. It translates to CASSSMTGVETQYF.